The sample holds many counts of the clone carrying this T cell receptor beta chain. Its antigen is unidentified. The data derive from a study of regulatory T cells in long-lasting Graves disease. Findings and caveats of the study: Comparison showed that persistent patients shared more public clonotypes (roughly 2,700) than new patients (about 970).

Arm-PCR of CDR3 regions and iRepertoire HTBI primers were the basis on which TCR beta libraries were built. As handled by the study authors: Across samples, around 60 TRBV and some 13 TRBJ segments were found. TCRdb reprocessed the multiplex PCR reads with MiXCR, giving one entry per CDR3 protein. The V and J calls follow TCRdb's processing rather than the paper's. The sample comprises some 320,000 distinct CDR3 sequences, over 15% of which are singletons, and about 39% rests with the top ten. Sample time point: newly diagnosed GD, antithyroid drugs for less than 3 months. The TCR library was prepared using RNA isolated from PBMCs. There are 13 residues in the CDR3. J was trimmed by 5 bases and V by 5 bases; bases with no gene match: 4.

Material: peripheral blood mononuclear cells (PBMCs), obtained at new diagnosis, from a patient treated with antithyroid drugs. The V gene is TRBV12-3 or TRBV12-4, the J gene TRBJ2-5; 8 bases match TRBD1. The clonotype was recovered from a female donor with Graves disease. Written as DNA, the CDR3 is TGTGCCAGCAGTGGCAGGGGGCCGGAGACCCAGTACTTC. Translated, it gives CASSGRGPETQYF.